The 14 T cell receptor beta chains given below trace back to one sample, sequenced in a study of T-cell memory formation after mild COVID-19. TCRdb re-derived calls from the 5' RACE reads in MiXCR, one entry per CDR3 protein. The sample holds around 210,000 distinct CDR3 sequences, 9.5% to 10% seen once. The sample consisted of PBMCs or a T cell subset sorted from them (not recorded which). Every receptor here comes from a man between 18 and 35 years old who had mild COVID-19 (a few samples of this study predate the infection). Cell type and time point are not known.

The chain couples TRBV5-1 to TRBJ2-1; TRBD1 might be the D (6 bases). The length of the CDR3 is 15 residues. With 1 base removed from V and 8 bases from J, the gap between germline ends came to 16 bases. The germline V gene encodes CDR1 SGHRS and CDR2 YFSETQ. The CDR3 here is CASSLQGSLSDEQFF. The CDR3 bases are TGCGCCAGCAGCTTGCAGGGGTCTTTGTCGGATGAGCAGTTCTTC.

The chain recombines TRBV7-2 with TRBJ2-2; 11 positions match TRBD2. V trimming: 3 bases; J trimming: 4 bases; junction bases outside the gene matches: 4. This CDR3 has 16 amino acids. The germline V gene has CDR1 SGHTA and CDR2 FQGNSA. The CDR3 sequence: CASSLLAGGLTGELFF. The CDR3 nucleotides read TGTGCCAGCAGCTTGCTAGCGGGGGGACTCACCGGGGAGCTGTTTTTT.

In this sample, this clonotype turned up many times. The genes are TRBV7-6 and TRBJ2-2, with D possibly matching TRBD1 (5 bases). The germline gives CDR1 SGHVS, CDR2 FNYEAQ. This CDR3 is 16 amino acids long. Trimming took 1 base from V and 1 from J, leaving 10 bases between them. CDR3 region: CASSLGQGRNTGELFF. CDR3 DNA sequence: TGTGCCAGCAGCTTAGGGCAGGGTAGGAACACCGGGGAGCTGTTTTTT.

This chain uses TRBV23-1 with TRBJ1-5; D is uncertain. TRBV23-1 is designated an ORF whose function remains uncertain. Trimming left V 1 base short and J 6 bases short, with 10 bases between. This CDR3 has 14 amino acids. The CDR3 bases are TGCGCCAGCAGTCAATTAGTAGGGAGTCAGCCCCAGCATTTT. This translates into CASSQLVGSQPQHF.

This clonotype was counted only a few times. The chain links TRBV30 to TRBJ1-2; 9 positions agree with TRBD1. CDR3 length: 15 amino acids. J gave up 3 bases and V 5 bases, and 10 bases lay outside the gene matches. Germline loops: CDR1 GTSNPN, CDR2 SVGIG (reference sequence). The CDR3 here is CAWEGRDRAYYGYTF. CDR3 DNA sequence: TGTGCCTGGGAGGGCCGGGACAGGGCGTACTATGGCTACACCTTC.

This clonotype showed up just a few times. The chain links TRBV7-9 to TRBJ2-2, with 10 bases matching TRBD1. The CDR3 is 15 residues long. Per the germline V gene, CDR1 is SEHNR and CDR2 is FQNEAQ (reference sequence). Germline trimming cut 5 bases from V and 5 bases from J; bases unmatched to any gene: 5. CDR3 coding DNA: TGTGCCAGCAGCGTACCGGGACAGGGGACCGGGGAGCTGTTTTTT. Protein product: CASSVPGQGTGELFF.

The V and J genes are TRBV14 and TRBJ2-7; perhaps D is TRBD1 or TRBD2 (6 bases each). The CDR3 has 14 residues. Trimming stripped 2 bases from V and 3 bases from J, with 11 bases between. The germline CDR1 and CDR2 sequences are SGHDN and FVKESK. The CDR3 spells CASSQYGGVYEQYF. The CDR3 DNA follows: TGTGCCAGCAGCCAATACGGGGGCGTCTACGAGCAGTACTTC.

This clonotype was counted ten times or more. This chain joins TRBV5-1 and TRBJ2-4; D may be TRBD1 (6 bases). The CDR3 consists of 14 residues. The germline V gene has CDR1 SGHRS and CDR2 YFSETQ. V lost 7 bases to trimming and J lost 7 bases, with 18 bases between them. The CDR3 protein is CASSPATGYNIQYF. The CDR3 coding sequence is TGCGCCAGCTCCCCGGCCACAGGGTATAACATTCAGTACTTC.

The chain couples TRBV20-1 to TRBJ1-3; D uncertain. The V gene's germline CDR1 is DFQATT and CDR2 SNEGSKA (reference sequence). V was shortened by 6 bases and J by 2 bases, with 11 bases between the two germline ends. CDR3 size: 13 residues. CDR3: CSAGRIAGNTIYF. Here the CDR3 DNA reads TGCAGTGCGGGGAGAATAGCTGGAAACACCATATATTTT.

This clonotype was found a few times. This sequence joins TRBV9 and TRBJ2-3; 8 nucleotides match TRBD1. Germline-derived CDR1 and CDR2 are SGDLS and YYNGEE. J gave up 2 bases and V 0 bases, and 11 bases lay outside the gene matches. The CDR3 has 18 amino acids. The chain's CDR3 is CASSVDPGTGGPTDTQYF. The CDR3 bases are TGTGCCAGCAGCGTAGACCCTGGGACAGGAGGCCCCACAGATACGCAGTATTTT.

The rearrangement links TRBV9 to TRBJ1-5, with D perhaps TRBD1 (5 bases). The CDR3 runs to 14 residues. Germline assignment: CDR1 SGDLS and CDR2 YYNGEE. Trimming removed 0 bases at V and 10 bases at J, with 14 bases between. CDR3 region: CASSVEGQGEPQHF. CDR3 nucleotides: TGTGCCAGCAGCGTAGAGGGTCAGGGCGAACCCCAGCATTTT.

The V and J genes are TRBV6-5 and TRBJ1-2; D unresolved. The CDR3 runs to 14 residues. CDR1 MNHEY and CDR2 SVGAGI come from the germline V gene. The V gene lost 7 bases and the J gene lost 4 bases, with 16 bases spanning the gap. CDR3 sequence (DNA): TGTGCCAGCACCGAGGGTCAGTCAGGCTATGGCTACACCTTC. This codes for CASTEGQSGYGYTF.

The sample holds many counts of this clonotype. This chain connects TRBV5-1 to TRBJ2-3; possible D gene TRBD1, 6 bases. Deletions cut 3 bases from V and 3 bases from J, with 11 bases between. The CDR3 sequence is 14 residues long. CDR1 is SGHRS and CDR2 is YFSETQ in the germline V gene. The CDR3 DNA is TGCGCCAGCAGCTCCGGGACACCTACAGATACGCAGTATTTT. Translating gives CASSSGTPTDTQYF.

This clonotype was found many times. The CDR3 region is CASSSWTGAGNTIYF. Written as DNA, the CDR3 is TGTGCCAGCAGCTCGTGGACAGGGGCTGGAAACACCATATATTTT. This chain connects TRBV7-2 to TRBJ1-3; 9 bases fit TRBD1. V gave up 4 bases and J gave up 2 bases; unmatched junction bases: 3. The CDR3 length is 15 residues. CDR1 is SGHTA, CDR2 FQGNSA, per germline.